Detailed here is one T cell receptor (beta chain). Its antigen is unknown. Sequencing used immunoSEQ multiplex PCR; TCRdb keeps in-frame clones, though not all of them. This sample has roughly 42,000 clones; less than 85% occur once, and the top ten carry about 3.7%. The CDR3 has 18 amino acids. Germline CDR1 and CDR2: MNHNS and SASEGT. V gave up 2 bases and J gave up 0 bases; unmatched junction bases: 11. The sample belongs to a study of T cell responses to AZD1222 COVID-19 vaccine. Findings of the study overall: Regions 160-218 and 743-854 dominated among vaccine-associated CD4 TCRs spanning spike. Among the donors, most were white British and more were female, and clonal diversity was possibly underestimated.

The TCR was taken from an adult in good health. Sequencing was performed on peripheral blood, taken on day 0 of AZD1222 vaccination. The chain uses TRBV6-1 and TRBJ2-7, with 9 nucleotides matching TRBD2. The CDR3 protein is CASSEQPPSGGPSYEQYF. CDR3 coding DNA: TGTGCCAGCAGTGAACAACCTCCCAGCGGGGGGCCCTCCTACGAGCAGTACTTC.